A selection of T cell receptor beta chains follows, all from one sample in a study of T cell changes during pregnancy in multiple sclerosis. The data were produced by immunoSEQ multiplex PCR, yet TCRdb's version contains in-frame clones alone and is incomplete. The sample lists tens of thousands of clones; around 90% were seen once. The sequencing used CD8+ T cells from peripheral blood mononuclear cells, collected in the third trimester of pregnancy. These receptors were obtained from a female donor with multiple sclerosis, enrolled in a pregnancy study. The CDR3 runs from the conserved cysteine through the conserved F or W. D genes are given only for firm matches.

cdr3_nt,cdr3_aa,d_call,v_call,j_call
TGCGCCAGCAGCCCTGAGGGCACAGATACGCAGTATTTT,CASSPEGTDTQYF,NA,TRBV5-1,TRBJ2-3
TGTGCCAGCATACAGGATAGCGGGGGGGCAGATACGCAGTATTTT,CASIQDSGGADTQYF,TRBD2,TRBV6-1,TRBJ2-3
TGTGCCATCAGGACTCAGGGGTCCTACGAGCAGTACTTC,CAIRTQGSYEQYF,NA,TRBV10-3,TRBJ2-7
TGTGCCAGTAGTGGCCCGGACAGGGGCTACGAGCAGTACTTC,CASSGPDRGYEQYF,TRBD1,TRBV19,TRBJ2-7
TGTGCCAGCAGCTTAGAGTTTCCAGGGACCTACGAGCAGTACTTC,CASSLEFPGTYEQYF,NA,TRBV13,TRBJ2-7
TGCGCCAGCATGGGCAGTCGGGGTCGAGAGAATACGCAGTATTTT,CASMGSRGRENTQYF,NA,TRBV10-1,TRBJ2-3
TGTGCCAGCAGCCAAGAAAGCGGGTTTGGGAATCAGCCCCAGCATTTT,CASSQESGFGNQPQHF,NA,TRBV4-2,TRBJ1-5
TGTGCCAGCAGTGACTCCGGCAGGGACACCGGGGAGCTGTTTTTT,CASSDSGRDTGELFF,NA,TRBV6-4,TRBJ2-2
TGTGCCAGCAGTGACAGCGGGGGGGCCTACAATGAGCAGTTCTTC,CASSDSGGAYNEQFF,TRBD2,TRBV6-4,TRBJ2-1
TGTGCCAGCAGCTTAAGCGGGATTAATGAGCAGTTCTTC,CASSLSGINEQFF,TRBD2,TRBV13,TRBJ2-1
TGTGCCAGCAGTCGGGACAGGGGAATCAATGAGCAGTTCTTC,CASSRDRGINEQFF,TRBD1,TRBV27,TRBJ2-1
TGTGCCAGCAGTCCACGTGGGGGGGAGGATTCACCCCTCCACTTT,CASSPRGGEDSPLHF,NA,TRBV27,TRBJ1-6